The 7 T cell receptor beta chains below were found in one sample sequenced in a study of molecular identifiers for immune sequencing clone quantification. TCRdb redid the calling of the PCR reads with MiXCR, one entry per CDR3 protein. The sample lists under 11,000 distinct CDR3 sequences, 20% to 25% seen once, with around 1.6% in the top ten. Material: naive CD8+ T cells from blood, with Jurkat cell RNA spiked in. This sample's subset: FACS-sorted CD8+CD4-CCR7+CD45RA+ naive T cells. These receptors originate from a human donor in good health. Some libraries in this study had Jurkat cell RNA spiked in.

This clonotype rates as medium-sized. The gene calls are TRBV28 and TRBJ2-3; 10 bases agree with TRBD2. V gave up 5 bases and J gave up 1 base; unmatched junction bases: 18. The CDR3 is 20 residues long. Germline V CDR1 and CDR2: MDHEN, SYDVKM. The CDR3 loop is CASSPTGVGAGGPGTDTQYF. The CDR3 coding sequence is TGTGCCAGCAGTCCTACTGGGGTTGGAGCGGGAGGGCCTGGCACAGATACGCAGTATTTT.

This clonotype is deemed medium-sized (0.01 to 0.1%). The CDR3 DNA follows: TGTGCCAGTAGCCCCTGGGGGGCGGGCACTGAAGCTTTCTTT. Translation gives CASSPWGAGTEAFF. This sequence joins TRBV19 and TRBJ1-1, with D maybe TRBD1 (6 bases). The CDR3 spans 14 residues. Trimming removed 6 bases at V and 4 bases at J, with 15 bases between. The germline gives CDR1 LNHDA, CDR2 SQIVND (reference sequence).

In its sample, this clonotype was seen a few times. J is TRBJ1-3 and V is TRBV18, with TRBD1 as a possible D gene (6 bases). Germline CDR1 reads KGHSH; CDR2 reads LQKENI. The germline V and J ends were trimmed by 4 bases and 0 bases, with 16 bases remaining between them. CDR3 length: 17 residues. The CDR3 coding sequence is TGTGCCAGCTCACTTCAACCGACAGGCAGCTCTGGAAACACCATATATTTT. Translating it yields CASSLQPTGSSGNTIYF.

Sample share makes this clonotype medium-sized. V gene TRBV20-1 combines with J gene TRBJ2-5; 9 nucleotides match TRBD2. Germline V lookup: CDR1 DFQATT, CDR2 SNEGSKA (reference sequence). The CDR3 loop spans 17 amino acids. Trimming removed 0 bases from V and 4 bases from J; junction bases left unmatched: 12. CDR3 nucleotides: TGCAGTGCTAGAGATTTGAGTAGCGGGGGCCCCCCAGAGACCCAGTACTTC. It encodes CSARDLSSGGPPETQYF.

This clonotype is medium-sized in the sample. V is TRBV27 and J is TRBJ2-7; D might be TRBD1 or TRBD2, each matching 5 bases. Per the germline V gene, CDR1 is MNHEY and CDR2 is SMNVEV (reference sequence). The CDR3 runs to 15 residues. V lost 5 bases and J 3 bases, leaving 17 bases between the germline ends. The CDR3 sequence is CASSIAGTQFYEQYF. The CDR3 DNA is TGTGCCAGCAGTATCGCCGGGACCCAATTCTACGAGCAGTACTTC.

The chain links TRBV2 to TRBJ2-5, with a tentative D call TRBD1 (6 bases). The V gene's germline CDR1 is SNHLY and CDR2 FYNNEI. V was trimmed by 3 bases and J by 0 bases, leaving 23 bases between them. CDR3 length equals 19 residues. The CDR3 sequence: CASSDFSSVAGDYQETQYF. The CDR3 DNA reads TGTGCCAGCAGTGATTTTTCGTCGGTGGCAGGGGATTACCAAGAGACCCAGTACTTC.

This clonotype ranks as medium-sized. CDR3 protein: CASSSDRGPYEQYF. The CDR3 DNA is TGCGCCAGCAGCTCGGACAGGGGACCCTACGAGCAGTACTTC. J is TRBJ2-7 and V is TRBV5-1, with 9 nucleotides matching TRBD1. This CDR3 has 14 residues. V shed 3 bases, J shed 2 bases, and the junction held 3 bases outside the gene matches. Looked up from germline, CDR1 is SGHRS and CDR2 is YFSETQ.